Presented here are 30 T cell receptor beta chains from one specimen sequenced in a study of Ad26.COV2.S vaccination and SARS-CoV-2 variants. Clones were read by immunoSEQ multiplex PCR, and TCRdb kept only the in-frame ones, dropping some. The data hold about 350,000 clones, with about 89% observed a single time. The treatment: over 15 received Ad26.COV2.S at low or high dose, single or two shots; roughly five received placebo; per-sample allocation not given. Collection of samples fell on day 63 after the first vaccine or placebo injection. Sequencing used peripheral blood, obtained in a trial of Ad26.COV2.S vaccine versus placebo. The receptors come from a person between 18 and 59 years old who received the Ad26.COV2.S COVID-19 vaccine or a placebo.

The chain is built from TRBV14 and TRBJ2-1; the D gene is possibly TRBD1 (6 bases). The CDR3 has 15 residues. Trimming removed 4 bases from V and 8 bases from J, with 18 bases in between. CDR1 is SGHDN, CDR2 FVKESK, per germline. The CDR3, as DNA: TGTGCCAGCAGCCGCCAGGGGAGAATACGGGATGAGCAGTTCTTC. It yields the protein CASSRQGRIRDEQFF.

The chain joins TRBV5-1 to TRBJ2-3, with a tentative D call TRBD2 (6 bases). The CDR3 spans 15 residues. The V gene lost 0 bases and the J gene lost 5 bases, with 13 bases spanning the gap. CDR1 is SGHRS and CDR2 is YFSETQ in the germline V gene. CDR3 bases: TGCGCCAGCAGCTTGGCCGGGGGTGAGGAAGATACGCAGTATTTT. Protein: CASSLAGGEEDTQYF.

The V gene is TRBV4-1, the J gene TRBJ1-2, with 8 bases matching TRBD1. Germline V CDR1 and CDR2: MGHRA, YSYEKL. J lost 4 bases, V lost 2 bases, and 6 bases had no gene match. This CDR3 has 15 residues. CDR3 sequence: CASSQNGQGIYGYTF. The DNA of the CDR3 is TGCGCCAGCAGCCAAAATGGACAGGGAATCTATGGCTACACCTTC.

J is TRBJ2-2 and V is TRBV11-2, with D possibly matching TRBD2 (5 bases). Germline values: CDR1 SGHAT, CDR2 FQNNGV. The CDR3 contains 16 residues. Deletions cut 3 bases from V and 1 base from J, with 12 bases between. The CDR3 nucleotides read TGTGCCAGCAGCTTGGAAACCGGGGAGAACACCGGGGAGCTGTTTTTT. Its translation is CASSLETGENTGELFF.

The J gene is TRBJ1-2, the V gene TRBV6-6; D is unresolved. The CDR3 has 13 amino acids. From germline, CDR1 is MNHNY and CDR2 SVGAGI (reference sequence). V lost 2 bases and J lost 6, with 10 bases in between. The DNA for the CDR3 is TGTGCCAGCAGTTACCGGGCAGTTGATGGCTACACCTTC. Amino acid sequence: CASSYRAVDGYTF.

V usage is TRBV5-8 and J usage is TRBJ1-4; D unresolved. Per germline, CDR1 SGHTS and CDR2 YDEGEE. The CDR3 runs to 15 residues. V gave up 3 bases and J gave up 4 bases, with 13 bases separating them. The CDR3 DNA reads TGTGCCAGCAGCTCCCCCCGGACGGGTAATGAAAAACTGTTTTTT. This gives the protein CASSSPRTGNEKLFF.

The chain links TRBV30 to TRBJ1-1; a weak D match, TRBD1 (5 bases). V was shortened by 0 bases and J by 2 bases, with 10 bases between the two germline ends. In germline, CDR1 is GTSNPN, CDR2 SVGIG (reference sequence). The CDR3 is 14 amino acids. The CDR3 sequence is CAWSVGESNTEAFF. DNA of the CDR3: TGTGCCTGGAGTGTAGGGGAGAGTAACACTGAAGCTTTCTTT.

This chain connects TRBV7-8 to TRBJ2-7, with D possibly matching TRBD2 (5 bases). The CDR3 runs 14 residues. The germline CDR1 and CDR2 sequences are SGHVS and FQNEAQ. V lost 0 bases to trimming and J lost 2 bases, with 8 bases between them. CDR3 sequence reads: CASSLAGDPYEQYF. In DNA form, the CDR3 reads TGTGCCAGCAGCTTAGCCGGGGATCCCTACGAGCAGTACTTC.

The table lists this clone with a count of one. The chain carries TRBV15 and TRBJ1-4; D ambiguous. The V and J ends lost 5 bases and 7 bases respectively, with 17 bases between them. The CDR3 loop spans 15 amino acids. CDR1 is LNHNV and CDR2 is YYDKDF in the germline V gene (reference sequence). The DNA for the CDR3 is TGTGCCACCAGCGGCCAGAACAAAGAACGTGAAAAACTGTTTTTT. Its protein is CATSGQNKEREKLFF.

The chain combines TRBV5-4 with TRBJ2-7; perhaps TRBD1 as D (6 bases). CDR3 length: 17 residues. CDR1 is SGHNT and CDR2 is YYREEE in the germline V gene (reference sequence). The ends were cut back, 0 bases at V and 4 bases at J, with 20 bases in the middle. CDR3 protein: CASSLVWWGPGIYEQYF. CDR3 coding DNA: TGTGCCAGCAGCTTGGTATGGTGGGGGCCTGGAATTTACGAGCAGTACTTC.

This clone occurred many times. The chain employs TRBV3-1 (or the pseudogene TRBV3-2) and TRBJ2-1; no clear D. Germline CDR1 reads LGHDT; CDR2 reads YNNKEL (reference sequence). V lost 4 bases and J 6 bases, leaving 10 bases between the germline ends. The CDR3 is 13 residues long. The DNA of the CDR3 is TGTGCCAGCAGCCCGCAAACAATCAATGAGCAGTTCTTC. Residues: CASSPQTINEQFF.

This chain links TRBV6-6 with TRBJ2-3; 7 bases match TRBD2. CDR3 length equals 15 residues. The germline CDR1 and CDR2 sequences are MNHNY and SVGAGI (reference sequence). J gave up 2 bases and V 4 bases, and 6 bases lay outside the gene matches. In nucleotides, the CDR3 is TGTGCCAGCAGTTCTGCGGGGGACCCCACAGATACGCAGTATTTT. It translates to CASSSAGDPTDTQYF.

This clone was recorded only once. This sequence joins TRBV10-1 and TRBJ2-2; 8 nucleotides match TRBD2. CDR1 WNHNN and CDR2 SYGVQD come from the germline V gene (reference sequence). The CDR3 has 14 amino acids. The ends lost 5 bases at V and 3 bases at J; junction bases unmatched: 2. In nucleotides, the CDR3 is TGCGCCAGCAGTACTAGCGGATACACCGGGGAGCTGTTTTTT. Translating it yields CASSTSGYTGELFF.

This chain's CDR3 is CASRPMQAGYLEKLFF. The CDR3 DNA reads as TGTGCCAGCAGGCCCATGCAGGCAGGATATCTTGAAAAACTGTTTTTT. The chain links TRBV2 to TRBJ1-4, with D unresolved. CDR3 length: 16 amino acids. Deletions cut 6 bases from V and 7 bases from J, with 21 bases between. From germline, CDR1 is SNHLY and CDR2 FYNNEI.

A few counts support this clone. This chain joins TRBV2 and TRBJ1-5, with 9 bases lining up with TRBD1. V shed 7 bases, J shed 7 bases, and the junction held 11 bases outside the gene matches. Germline V CDR1 and CDR2: SNHLY, FYNNEI. The CDR3 is 15 residues long. For the CDR3, the DNA is TGTGCCAGCACCGGGACAGGGCGAATAGGGCAGCCCCAGCATTTT. Translated: CASTGTGRIGQPQHF.

The chain combines TRBV13 with TRBJ2-1; D gene uncertain. CDR1 and CDR2 (germline): PRHDT, FYEKMQ (reference sequence). V was shortened by 3 bases and J by 4 bases, with 13 bases between the two germline ends. The CDR3 extends over 15 amino acids. As DNA, the CDR3 is TGTGCCAGCAGCTTTTTGACAAGTACTTACAATGAGCAGTTCTTC. Residues: CASSFLTSTYNEQFF.

The V call is TRBV6-6, the J call TRBJ1-4, with 7 nucleotides matching TRBD1. Germline-derived CDR1 and CDR2 are MNHNY and SVGAGI (reference sequence). The CDR3 has 15 amino acids. Trimming took 4 bases from V and 8 from J; bases not matched to a gene: 10. This CDR3 is CASSSTGDAREKLFF. The CDR3 nucleotides read TGTGCCAGCAGTTCTACAGGGGATGCGCGAGAAAAACTGTTTTTT.

The chain joins TRBV6-6 to TRBJ1-4, with D possibly matching TRBD1 (5 bases). Trimming cost V 5 bases and J 8 bases, with 12 bases left between them. The CDR3 covers 13 residues. The germline V gene encodes CDR1 MNHNY and CDR2 SVGAGI (reference sequence). The chain's CDR3 is CASSPRGEEKLFF. CDR3 in DNA: TGTGCCAGCAGTCCGAGGGGCGAAGAAAAACTGTTTTTT.

The chain couples TRBV29-1 to TRBJ2-7; TRBD2 is a possible D gene (6 bases). The CDR3 has 19 residues. V was cut by 1 base and J by 2 bases, with 27 bases left in between. Germline CDR1 is SQVTM and CDR2 is ANQGSEA. The CDR3 coding sequence is TGCAGCGTTGAAGCCCGAGGAGGGGTCTCTAGTAAAGGAGCCTACGAGCAGTACTTC. Its translation is CSVEARGGVSSKGAYEQYF.

The chain links TRBV7-2 to TRBJ1-5; no firm D call. CDR3 length: 14 amino acids. V was trimmed by 1 base and J by 5 bases, leaving 9 bases between them. Germline V CDR1 and CDR2: SGHTA, FQGNSA. DNA of the CDR3: TGTGCCAGCAGCTTAGTCCCGGATGATCAGCCCCAGCATTTT. The encoded protein is CASSLVPDDQPQHF.

This clone occurred a few times. The rearrangement uses TRBV2 and TRBJ2-7, with 10 bases lining up with TRBD1. The CDR3 spans 14 residues. Germline V CDR1 and CDR2: SNHLY, FYNNEI. Losses at the gene ends were 11 bases for V and 0 bases for J; bases not matched to a gene: 7. The CDR3 DNA is TGTGCCGACAGCGGGACAGGGGACTCCTACGAGCAGTACTTC. Translation gives CADSGTGDSYEQYF.

The chain links TRBV19 to TRBJ2-6; no clear D. CDR1 LNHDA and CDR2 SQIVND come from the germline V gene (reference sequence). The CDR3 spans 19 residues. The V end lost 5 bases, the J end lost 0 bases, and 20 bases lay between the germline ends. CDR3 loop: CASSVPLGQVGSGANVLTF. The CDR3 DNA reads TGTGCCAGTAGTGTCCCCCTCGGGCAGGTCGGCTCTGGGGCCAACGTCCTGACTTTC.

This clone was seen once. Other DNA sequences in this specimen translate into the identical CDR3. The rearrangement links TRBV3-1 (or the pseudogene TRBV3-2) to TRBJ2-1; D not certain. The CDR3 runs to 11 residues. Trimming stripped 4 bases from V and 4 bases from J, with 2 bases between. Germline-derived CDR1 and CDR2 are LGHDT and YNNKEL (reference sequence). CDR3 in amino acids: CASSLYNEQFF. The CDR3, as DNA: TGTGCCAGCAGCCTTTACAATGAGCAGTTCTTC.

The V and J genes are TRBV2 and TRBJ1-6; 8 positions match TRBD1. Trimming cost V 7 bases and J 8 bases; bases outside gene matches: 10. CDR3 length: 15 residues. Germline CDR1 is SNHLY and CDR2 is FYNNEI. The CDR3 DNA is TGTGCCAGCATGGGACAGGCCTTGGGGGATTCACCCCTCCACTTT. Protein product: CASMGQALGDSPLHF.

Regarding this clone: Other DNA sequences from this sample encode an identical CDR3 as well. The rearrangement links TRBV5-4 to TRBJ2-5; 7 bases map to TRBD1. The length of the CDR3 is 14 residues. Germline CDR1 is SGHNT and CDR2 is YYREEE (reference sequence). J gave up 1 base and V 0 bases, and 0 bases lay outside the gene matches. CDR3 sequence (DNA): TGTGCCAGCAGCTTGGCAGGGGGCCAAGAGACCCAGTACTTC. This translates into CASSLAGGQETQYF.

The rearrangement joins TRBV30 to TRBJ2-7, with D perhaps TRBD1 (6 bases). The CDR3 contains 14 residues. V lost 0 bases and J 1 base, leaving 10 bases between the germline ends. CDR1 is GTSNPN, CDR2 SVGIG, per germline (reference sequence). This CDR3 reads CAWSVSRGSYEQYF. CDR3 DNA: TGTGCCTGGAGTGTATCCAGGGGATCCTACGAGCAGTACTTC.

The J gene is TRBJ1-3, the V gene TRBV18; 10 nucleotides match TRBD1. The CDR3 is made up of 17 amino acids. Losses at the gene ends were 2 bases for V and 4 bases for J; bases not matched to a gene: 8. The germline CDR1 and CDR2 sequences are KGHSH and LQKENI. The CDR3 DNA is TGTGCCAGCTCACCATCGGGACAGGGGACGGGAGGAAACACCATATATTTT. It codes for CASSPSGQGTGGNTIYF.

This clone was picked up a small number of times. The chain couples TRBV6-5 to TRBJ2-2; 10 bases map to TRBD1. The CDR3 runs to 15 residues. Germline assignment: CDR1 MNHEY and CDR2 SVGAGI. Trimming removed 6 bases from V and 3 bases from J; junction bases left unmatched: 4. CDR3 region: CASRTGTGDTGELFF. CDR3 bases: TGTGCCAGCAGAACCGGGACAGGGGACACCGGGGAGCTGTTTTTT.

The rearrangement uses TRBV6-1 and TRBJ1-1; D is uncertain. Trimming shortened V by 2 bases and J by 1 base, and 14 bases separated the two germline ends. In germline, CDR1 is MNHNS, CDR2 SASEGT. This CDR3 has 16 amino acids. The chain's CDR3 is CASSETGLGGNTEAFF. CDR3 bases: TGTGCCAGCAGTGAAACCGGACTAGGTGGGAACACTGAAGCTTTCTTT.

This chain joins TRBV25-1 and TRBJ2-7; TRBD1 matches at 7 bases. Trimming cost V 6 bases and J 2 bases; bases outside gene matches: 4. From germline, CDR1 is MGHDK and CDR2 SYGVNS. The CDR3 is made up of 13 amino acids. The CDR3 sequence: CASRAGTAYEQYF. CDR3 DNA: TGTGCCAGCAGGGCCGGGACAGCCTACGAGCAGTACTTC.